The 3 T cell receptor beta chains listed next were all sequenced from one sample in a study of blood T cell repertoires in COVID-19. The protocol was immunoSEQ multiplex PCR, while the TCRdb copy is restricted to in-frame clones and leaves out a portion. The data hold about 35,000 clones, with around 87% observed a single time. The sample was peripheral blood. The receptors here all came from a man older than 75 with active COVID-19.

This rearrangement joins TRBV12-5 to TRBJ2-5; 7 nucleotides align to TRBD2. The trim removed 5 bases at V and 7 bases at J, leaving 7 bases unmatched. The CDR3 is 13 residues long. Germline V CDR1 and CDR2: LGHNT, FRNRAP. CDR3 DNA sequence: TGTGCTAGTGGTCCCTCGCGCGGGAGGACCCAGTACTTC. It codes for CASGPSRGRTQYF. Complete variable domain (other parts from reference TRBV12-5 and TRBJ2-5): DARVTQTPRHKVTEMGQEVTMRCQPILGHNTVFWYRQTMMQGLELLAYFRNRAPLDDSGMPKDRFSAEMPDATLATLKIQPSEPRDSAVYFCASGPSRGRTQYFGPGTRLLVL.

This chain links TRBV6-5 with TRBJ1-4; 9 bases line up with TRBD1. J gave up 11 bases and V 4 bases, and 8 bases lay outside the gene matches. Germline V gene lookup returns CDR1 MNHEY and CDR2 SVGAGI. The CDR3 extends over 14 amino acids. CDR3 protein: CASSLRQGVGKLFF. CDR3 nucleotide sequence: TGTGCCAGCAGTTTACGACAGGGGGTAGGGAAACTGTTTTTT.

The gene calls are TRBV4-3 and TRBJ2-3; no clear D gene. Germline values: CDR1 LGHNA, CDR2 YSLEER. The V and J ends lost 0 bases and 6 bases respectively, with 10 bases between them. This CDR3 has 14 residues. This CDR3 is CASSQDHGSDTQYF. Written as DNA, the CDR3 is TGCGCCAGCAGCCAAGATCACGGGTCGGATACGCAGTATTTT.